These 3 T cell receptor beta chains were sequenced from one sample in a study of cytomegalovirus exposure and HLA in healthy donors. Generated by immunoSEQ multiplex PCR, the TCRdb table keeps only in-frame clones and is missing some. This sample has approximately 82,000 clones, with 85% to 95% found just once. Sequencing was carried out using PBMCs. The source of these receptors is a man between 18 and 35 years old in good health and CMV-seronegative.

V usage is TRBV7-2 and J usage is TRBJ1-2; 8 positions agree with TRBD1. Looked up from germline, CDR1 is SGHTA and CDR2 is FQGNSA. This CDR3 is 16 amino acids long. V trimming: 4 bases; J trimming: 8 bases; junction bases outside the gene matches: 15. CDR3 nucleotides: TGTGCCAGCAGCTCCCAGGGGGAGGGACAGGAAACCGGCTACACCTTC. Translation gives CASSSQGEGQETGYTF.

The sample holds one count of this clone. The chain couples TRBV14 to TRBJ1-2; D unresolved. Germline V gene lookup returns CDR1 SGHDN and CDR2 FVKESK. V gave up 2 bases and J gave up 4 bases, with 8 bases separating them. CDR3 size: 13 residues. This CDR3 is CASSQRDSYGYTF. The CDR3 DNA follows: TGTGCCAGCAGCCAACGGGATTCCTATGGCTACACCTTC.

The CDR3 DNA reads as TGTGCCAGCGGTTGGGAGACAGGAGGCTCCGAGCAGTACTTC. Protein product: CASGWETGGSEQYF. The V call is TRBV6-1, the J call TRBJ2-7; TRBD1 might be the D (6 bases). With 8 bases removed from V and 6 bases from J, the gap between germline ends came to 20 bases. The CDR3 is 14 amino acids. Germline loops: CDR1 MNHNS, CDR2 SASEGT.